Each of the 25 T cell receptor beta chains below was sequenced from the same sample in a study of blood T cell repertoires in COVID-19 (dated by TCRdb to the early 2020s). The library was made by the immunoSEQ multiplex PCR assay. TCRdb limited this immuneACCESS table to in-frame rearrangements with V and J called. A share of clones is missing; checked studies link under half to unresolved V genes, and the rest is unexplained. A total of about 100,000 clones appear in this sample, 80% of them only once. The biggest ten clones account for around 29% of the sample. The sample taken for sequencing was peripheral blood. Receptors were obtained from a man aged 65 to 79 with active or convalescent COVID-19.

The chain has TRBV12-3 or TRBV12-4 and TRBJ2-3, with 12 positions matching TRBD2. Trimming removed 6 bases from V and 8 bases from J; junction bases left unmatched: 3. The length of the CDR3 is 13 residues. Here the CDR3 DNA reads TGTGCCAGCAGGACTAGCGGGAGAGGTACGCAGTATTTT. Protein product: CASRTSGRGTQYF.

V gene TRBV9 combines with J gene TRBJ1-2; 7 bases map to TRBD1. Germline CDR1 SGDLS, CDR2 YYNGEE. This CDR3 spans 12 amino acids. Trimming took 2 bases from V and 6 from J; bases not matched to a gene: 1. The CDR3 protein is CASSVQGDGYTF. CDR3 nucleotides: TGTGCCAGCAGCGTGCAGGGGGATGGCTACACCTTC.

CDR3: CASSLAGGTGELFF. CDR3 sequence (DNA): TGCGCCAGCTCGCTAGCGGGGGGAACCGGGGAGCTGTTTTTT. The chain combines TRBV4-3 with TRBJ2-2; 11 nucleotides align to TRBD2. The CDR3 extends over 14 amino acids. With 8 bases clipped from V and 5 bases from J, the junction kept 4 bases outside the gene matches. CDR1 is LGHNA, CDR2 YSLEER, per germline.

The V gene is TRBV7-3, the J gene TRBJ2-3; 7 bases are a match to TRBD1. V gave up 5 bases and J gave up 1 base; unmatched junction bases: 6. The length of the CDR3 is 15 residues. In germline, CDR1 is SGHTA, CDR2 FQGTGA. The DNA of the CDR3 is TGTGCCAGCAGCCTTACGGGACAGCGCACAGATACGCAGTATTTT. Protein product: CASSLTGQRTDTQYF.

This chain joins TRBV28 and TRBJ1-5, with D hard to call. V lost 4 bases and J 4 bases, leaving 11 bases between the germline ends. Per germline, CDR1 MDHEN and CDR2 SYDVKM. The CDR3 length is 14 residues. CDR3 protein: CASSSQRSNQPQHF. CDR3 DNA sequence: TGTGCCAGCAGTTCACAAAGGAGTAATCAGCCCCAGCATTTT.

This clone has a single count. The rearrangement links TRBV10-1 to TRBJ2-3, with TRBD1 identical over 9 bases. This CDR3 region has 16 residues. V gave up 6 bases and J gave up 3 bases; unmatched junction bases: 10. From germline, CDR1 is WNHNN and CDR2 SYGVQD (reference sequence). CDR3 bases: TGCGCCAGCAGCGCCACCGGGACAGGGATGACAGATACGCAGTATTTT. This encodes CASSATGTGMTDTQYF.

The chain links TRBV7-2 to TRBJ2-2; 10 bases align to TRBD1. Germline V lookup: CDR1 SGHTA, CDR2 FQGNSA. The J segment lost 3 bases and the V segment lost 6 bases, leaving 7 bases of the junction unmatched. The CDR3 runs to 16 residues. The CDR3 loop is CASRERTGGYTGELFF. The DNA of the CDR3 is TGTGCCAGCAGAGAACGGACAGGGGGTTACACCGGGGAGCTGTTTTTT.

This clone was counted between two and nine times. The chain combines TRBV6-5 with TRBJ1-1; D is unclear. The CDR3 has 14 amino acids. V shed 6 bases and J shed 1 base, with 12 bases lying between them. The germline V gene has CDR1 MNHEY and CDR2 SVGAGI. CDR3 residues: CASSPGRENTEAFF. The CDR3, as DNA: TGTGCCAGCAGCCCCGGACGGGAGAACACTGAAGCTTTCTTT.

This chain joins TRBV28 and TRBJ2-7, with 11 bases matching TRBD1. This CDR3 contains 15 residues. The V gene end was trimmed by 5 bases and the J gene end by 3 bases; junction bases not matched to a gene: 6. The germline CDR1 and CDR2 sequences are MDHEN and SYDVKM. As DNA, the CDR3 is TGTGCCAGCAGTCAGACCGGGACAGGGGGCTACGAGCAGTACTTC. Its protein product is CASSQTGTGGYEQYF.

The CDR3 here is CASSQGLAASYEQYF. CDR3 bases: TGTGCCAGCAGCCAGGGACTAGCGGCCTCCTACGAGCAGTACTTC. The V and J genes are TRBV3-1 (or the pseudogene TRBV3-2) and TRBJ2-7; 11 nucleotides match TRBD2. The ends lost 3 bases at V and 0 bases at J; junction bases unmatched: 1. Germline-derived CDR1 and CDR2 are LGHDT and YNNKEL (reference sequence). The CDR3 consists of 15 residues.

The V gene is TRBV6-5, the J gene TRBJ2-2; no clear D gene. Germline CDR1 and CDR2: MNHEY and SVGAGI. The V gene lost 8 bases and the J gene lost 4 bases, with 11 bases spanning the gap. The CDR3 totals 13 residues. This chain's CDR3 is CASVLSTTGELFF. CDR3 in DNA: TGTGCCAGCGTTCTAAGTACCACCGGGGAGCTGTTTTTT.

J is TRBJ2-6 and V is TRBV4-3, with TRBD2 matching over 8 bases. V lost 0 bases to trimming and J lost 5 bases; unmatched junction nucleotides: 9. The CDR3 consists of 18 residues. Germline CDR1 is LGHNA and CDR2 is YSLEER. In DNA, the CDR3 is TGCGCCAGCAGCCAAGAAGCCAGCGGGAGAGGCTGGGCCAACGTCCTGACTTTC. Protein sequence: CASSQEASGRGWANVLTF.

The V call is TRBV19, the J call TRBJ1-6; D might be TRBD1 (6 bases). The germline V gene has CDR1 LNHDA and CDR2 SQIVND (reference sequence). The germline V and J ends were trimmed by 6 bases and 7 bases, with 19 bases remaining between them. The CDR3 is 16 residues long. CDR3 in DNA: TGTGCCAGTAGACTACCTACGACAGGAGAAAATTCACCCCTCCACTTT. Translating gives CASRLPTTGENSPLHF. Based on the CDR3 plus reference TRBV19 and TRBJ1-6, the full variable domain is DGGITQSPKYLFRKEGQNVTLSCEQNLNHDAMYWYRQDPGQGLRLIYYSQIVNDFQKGDIAEGYSVSREKKESFPLTVTSAQKNPTAFYLCASRLPTTGENSPLHFGNGTRLTVT.

The CDR3 sequence: CASSETVATNEKLFF. In DNA, the CDR3 is TGTGCCAGCAGTGAGACAGTTGCAACTAATGAAAAACTGTTTTTT. V is TRBV6-1 and J is TRBJ1-4; D is perhaps TRBD1 (5 bases). The CDR3 spans 15 residues. V lost 3 bases, J lost 0 bases, and 8 bases lay in between. Germline V CDR1 and CDR2: MNHNS, SASEGT.

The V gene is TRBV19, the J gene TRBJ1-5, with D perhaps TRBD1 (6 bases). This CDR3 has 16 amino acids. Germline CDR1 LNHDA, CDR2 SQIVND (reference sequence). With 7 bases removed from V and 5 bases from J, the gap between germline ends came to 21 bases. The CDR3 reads CASKQGWGRADQPQHF. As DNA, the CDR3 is TGTGCCAGTAAACAGGGTTGGGGTAGGGCCGATCAGCCCCAGCATTTT.

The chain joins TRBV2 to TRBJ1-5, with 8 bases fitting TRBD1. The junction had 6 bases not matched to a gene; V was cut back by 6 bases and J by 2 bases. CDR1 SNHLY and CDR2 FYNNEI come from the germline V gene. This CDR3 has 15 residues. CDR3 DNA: TGTGCCAGCAGGCCCAGGGGGCTTCGCAATCAGCCCCAGCATTTT. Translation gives CASRPRGLRNQPQHF.

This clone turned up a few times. The CDR3 bases are TGTGCCAGCAGCGGGTCGGACGCGGGTCACTATGGCTACACCTTC. This translates into CASSGSDAGHYGYTF. The chain combines TRBV9 with TRBJ1-2; no firm D call. Germline loops: CDR1 SGDLS, CDR2 YYNGEE. The CDR3 totals 15 residues. Trimming shortened V by 3 bases and J by 3 bases, and 15 bases separated the two germline ends.

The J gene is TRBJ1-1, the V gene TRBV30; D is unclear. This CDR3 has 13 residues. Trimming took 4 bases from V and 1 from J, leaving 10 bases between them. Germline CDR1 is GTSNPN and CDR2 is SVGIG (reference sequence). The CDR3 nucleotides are TGTGCCTGGAAGTTCTCCAGGAACACTGAAGCTTTCTTT. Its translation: CAWKFSRNTEAFF.

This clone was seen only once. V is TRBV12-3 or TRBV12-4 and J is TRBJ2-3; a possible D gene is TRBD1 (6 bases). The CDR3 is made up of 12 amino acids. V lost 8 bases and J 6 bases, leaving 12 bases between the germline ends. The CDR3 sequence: CASGHRVDTQYF. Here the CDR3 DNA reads TGTGCCAGCGGCCACAGGGTCGATACGCAGTATTTT.

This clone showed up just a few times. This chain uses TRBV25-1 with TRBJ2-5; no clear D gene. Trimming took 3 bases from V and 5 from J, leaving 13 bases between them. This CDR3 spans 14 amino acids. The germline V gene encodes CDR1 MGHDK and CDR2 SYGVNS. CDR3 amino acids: CASSDRGPRETQYF. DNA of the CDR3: TGTGCCAGCAGTGACCGCGGCCCGCGGGAGACCCAGTACTTC.

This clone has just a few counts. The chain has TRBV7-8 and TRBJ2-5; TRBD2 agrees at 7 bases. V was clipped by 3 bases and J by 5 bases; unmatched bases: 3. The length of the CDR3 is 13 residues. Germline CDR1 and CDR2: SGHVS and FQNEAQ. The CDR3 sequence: CASSLREFETQYF. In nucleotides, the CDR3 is TGTGCCAGCAGCTTGCGGGAGTTTGAGACCCAGTACTTC.

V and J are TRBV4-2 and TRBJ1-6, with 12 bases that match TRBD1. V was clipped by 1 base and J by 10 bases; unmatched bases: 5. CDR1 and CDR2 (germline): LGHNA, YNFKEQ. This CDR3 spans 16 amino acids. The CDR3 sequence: CASSQGAGTGGSPLHF. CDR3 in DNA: TGTGCCAGCAGCCAAGGGGCCGGGACAGGGGGCTCACCCCTCCACTTT.

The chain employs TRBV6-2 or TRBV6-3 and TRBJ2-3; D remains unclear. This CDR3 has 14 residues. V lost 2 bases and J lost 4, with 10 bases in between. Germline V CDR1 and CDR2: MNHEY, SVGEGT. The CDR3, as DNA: TGTGCCAGCAGTTACGTTCGGTTGGCAGATACGCAGTATTTT. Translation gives CASSYVRLADTQYF.

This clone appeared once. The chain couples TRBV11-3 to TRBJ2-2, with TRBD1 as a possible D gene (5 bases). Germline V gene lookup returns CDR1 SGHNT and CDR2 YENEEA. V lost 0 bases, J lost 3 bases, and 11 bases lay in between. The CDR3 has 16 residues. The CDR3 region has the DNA TGTGCCAGCAGCTTAGATTCAGGGATTGACACCGGGGAGCTGTTTTTT. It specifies CASSLDSGIDTGELFF.

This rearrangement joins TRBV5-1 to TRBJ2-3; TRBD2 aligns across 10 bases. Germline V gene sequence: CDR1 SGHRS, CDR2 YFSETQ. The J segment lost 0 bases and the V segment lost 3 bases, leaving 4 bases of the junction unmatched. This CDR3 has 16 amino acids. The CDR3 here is CASSSKLAGSTDTQYF. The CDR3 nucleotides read TGCGCCAGCAGCTCCAAACTAGCGGGAAGCACAGATACGCAGTATTTT. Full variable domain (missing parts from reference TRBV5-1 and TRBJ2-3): KAGVTQTPRYLIKTRGQQVTLSCSPISGHRSVSWYQQTPGQGLQFLFEYFSETQRNKGNFPGRFSGRQFSNSRSEMNVSTLELGDSALYLCASSSKLAGSTDTQYFGPGTRLTVL.